This TCR beta chain was retrieved from a study of cytomegalovirus exposure and HLA in healthy donors. Broader study findings: There were reportedly fewer N-insertions in an Asian-associated ancestry cluster than the roughly 670-donor mean, in a later analysis. When analyzed later, the rates of TCR association showed variation by HLA locus, with DRB1 the most and HLA-C the fewest. Within a later analysis, the majority of CMV-associated TCR beta chains appeared HLA-restricted.

V lost 4 bases and J lost 3, with 10 bases in between. This CDR3 region has 13 residues. CDR1 is SGHDT, CDR2 YYEEEE, per germline. Concerning this clone itself: The antigen is unknown.

PCR involved 60 Vbeta and 13 Jbeta primers. The repertoire was sequenced with immunoSEQ multiplex PCR; TCRdb's copy has only in-frame clones and lacks some. The sample lists approximately 120,000 clones; 17% were seen once. What was sequenced was PBMCs. The source is a female donor in good health and CMV-seropositive. The chain couples TRBV5-6 to TRBJ1-1; possibly TRBD1 for D (6 bases). For the CDR3, the DNA is TGTGCCAGCAGCCCCGACAGGCACACTGAAGCTTTCTTT. It encodes CASSPDRHTEAFF.